Shown below are 21 T cell receptor beta chains from a single sample sequenced in a study of blood T cell repertoires in COVID-19. Sequencing used immunoSEQ multiplex PCR; TCRdb keeps in-frame clones, though not all of them. The sample holds hundreds of thousands of clones; 65% to 90% are singletons and the top ten take approximately 9.6%. The specimen sequenced was PBMCs or T cells enriched from blood (not recorded which). The receptors were sampled from a woman between 50 and 59 years old with acute COVID-19.

J is TRBJ2-5 and V is TRBV19; possible D gene TRBD1, 9 bases. Germline lookup yields CDR1 LNHDA and CDR2 SQIVND (reference sequence). The V end was cut by 6 bases, the J end by 2 bases, with 19 bases between. This CDR3 contains 16 residues. CDR3: CASRQGAPGGQETQYF. The CDR3 nucleotides are TGTGCCAGTAGACAGGGGGCGCCGGGAGGGCAAGAGACCCAGTACTTC.

The J gene is TRBJ2-2, the V gene TRBV10-1, with D tentatively TRBD1 (5 bases). CDR1 is WNHNN, CDR2 SYGVQD, per germline (reference sequence). Trimming took 4 bases from V and 5 from J, leaving 8 bases between them. CDR3 length: 13 amino acids. The CDR3 DNA sequence: TGCGCCAGCAGTGTTAAGGGGACCGGGGAGCTGTTTTTT. Translated: CASSVKGTGELFF.

This clone turned up a few times. This rearrangement joins TRBV11-3 to TRBJ2-1; 13 nucleotides align to TRBD2. After removal of 5 bases from V and 8 bases from J, the junction contained 6 bases not matched to a gene. Germline V CDR1 and CDR2: SGHNT, YENEEA. CDR3 size: 15 residues. The CDR3 DNA follows: TGTGCCAGCAGCCCCGGGACTAGCGGGGCACATGAGCAGTTCTTC. Translation: CASSPGTSGAHEQFF.

The chain carries TRBV9 and TRBJ1-2; a possible D gene is TRBD1 (5 bases). V was shortened by 4 bases and J by 3 bases, with 13 bases between the two germline ends. CDR3 size: 14 residues. Germline values: CDR1 SGDLS, CDR2 YYNGEE. In DNA, the CDR3 is TGTGCCAGCAGCCCTGCAGGGTGGGACTATGGCTACACCTTC. It is translated as CASSPAGWDYGYTF. Drawing the rest from reference TRBV9 and TRBJ1-2, the complete variable domain is DSGVTQTPKHLITATGQRVTLRCSPRSGDLSVYWYQQSLDQGLQFLIQYYNGEERAKGNILERFSAQQFPDLHSELNLSSLELGDSALYFCASSPAGWDYGYTFGSGTRLTVV.

The gene calls are TRBV6-5 and TRBJ1-4; 7 positions match TRBD1. In germline, CDR1 is MNHEY, CDR2 SVGAGI. The CDR3 length is 14 residues. J gave up 8 bases and V 0 bases, and 3 bases lay outside the gene matches. CDR3 sequence reads: CASSYSRGQEKLFF. CDR3 nucleotide sequence: TGTGCCAGCAGTTACTCTAGGGGACAGGAAAAACTGTTTTTT.

The chain combines TRBV30 with TRBJ1-5, with D perhaps matching TRBD1 (6 bases). The V gene's germline CDR1 is GTSNPN and CDR2 SVGIG (reference sequence). Trimming took 2 bases from V and 6 from J, leaving 14 bases between them. The CDR3 runs to 14 residues. CDR3 nucleotides: TGTGCCTGGAGTAGGGACACCTCGGGTCAGCCCCAGCATTTT. The encoded protein is CAWSRDTSGQPQHF. The full variable domain, with the rest looked up from reference TRBV30 and TRBJ1-5, is SQTIHQWPATLVQPVGSPLSLECTVEGTSNPNLYWYRQAAGRGLQLLFYSVGIGQISSEVPQNLSASRPQDRQFILSSKKLLLSDSGFYLCAWSRDTSGQPQHFGDGTRLSIL.

This clone was recorded only once. The chain links TRBV3-1 (or the pseudogene TRBV3-2) to TRBJ1-2; D may be TRBD1 (6 bases). This CDR3 region has 15 residues. V was trimmed by 1 base and J by 3 bases, leaving 12 bases between them. Per the germline V gene, CDR1 is LGHDT and CDR2 is YNNKEL (reference sequence). The chain's CDR3 is CASSQGTGQYYGYTF. DNA of the CDR3: TGTGCCAGCAGCCAAGGAACAGGGCAATACTATGGCTACACCTTC.

The V call is TRBV4-3, the J call TRBJ1-5; the match to TRBD1 covers 7 bases. Trimming at V came to 2 bases and at J to 4 bases, leaving 5 bases not matched to a gene. CDR1 and CDR2 (germline): LGHNA, YSLEER. The length of the CDR3 is 15 residues. The CDR3 protein is CASSQMTGSNQPQHF. CDR3 DNA: TGCGCCAGCAGCCAAATGACAGGGTCTAATCAGCCCCAGCATTTT.

The rearrangement uses TRBV9 and TRBJ2-7, with TRBD2 matching over 7 bases. The ends lost 0 bases at V and 4 bases at J; junction bases unmatched: 7. The CDR3 has 15 residues. Germline loops: CDR1 SGDLS, CDR2 YYNGEE. The CDR3 loop is CASSVAAVGGYEQYF. CDR3 DNA sequence: TGTGCCAGCAGCGTAGCTGCAGTCGGGGGGTACGAGCAGTACTTC.

J is TRBJ2-1 and V is TRBV5-4, with 8 bases lining up with TRBD2. V was pared by 0 bases and J by 1 base, with 6 bases of the junction left unmatched. The germline gives CDR1 SGHNT, CDR2 YYREEE (reference sequence). This CDR3 spans 17 amino acids. The CDR3 loop is CASSLGGGTGSYNEQFF. The CDR3 DNA reads as TGTGCCAGCAGCTTGGGCGGGGGGACTGGATCCTACAATGAGCAGTTCTTC.

Turning to this clone: The same CDR3 can be traced to other DNA sequences in this sample. V and J are TRBV18 and TRBJ1-3; no clear D gene. The ends were cut back, 6 bases at V and 8 bases at J, with 8 bases in the middle. Germline CDR1 is KGHSH and CDR2 is LQKENI. This CDR3 comprises 11 residues. The CDR3 bases are TGTGCCAGCTCCCCCGCAGACACCATATATTTT. Translating gives CASSPADTIYF. Full variable domain (remainder filled in from reference TRBV18 and TRBJ1-3): NAGVMQNPRHLVRRRGQEARLRCSPMKGHSHVYWYRQLPEEGLKFMVYLQKENIIDESGMPKERFSAEFPKEGPSILRIQQVVRGDSAAYFCASSPADTIYFGEGSWLTVV.

The gene calls are TRBV12-5 and TRBJ1-5; a possible D gene is TRBD1 (6 bases). V shed 3 bases and J shed 11 bases, with 17 bases lying between them. Germline values: CDR1 LGHNT, CDR2 FRNRAP. This CDR3 has 14 residues. This CDR3 reads CASGLTGTIWTQHF. The DNA for the CDR3 is TGTGCTAGTGGTTTAACAGGGACAATATGGACCCAGCATTTT.

DNA for the CDR3: TGTGCCAGCAGTTCCCTCGGGGAGGCAGGTGAAAAACTGTTTTTT. Its protein is CASSSLGEAGEKLFF. The chain combines TRBV27 with TRBJ1-4; D is unclear. The CDR3 loop spans 15 amino acids. Germline assignment: CDR1 MNHEY and CDR2 SMNVEV (reference sequence). The V gene lost 4 bases and the J gene lost 7 bases, with 16 bases spanning the gap.

The chain carries TRBV7-6 and TRBJ1-6, with D possibly matching TRBD1 (6 bases). Trimming pared 5 bases from V and 8 bases from J, leaving 16 bases between. Germline loops: CDR1 SGHVS, CDR2 FNYEAQ. This CDR3 is 15 amino acids long. CDR3 in DNA: TGTGCCAGCAGCCCCGGGGGGGGCCCAGATTCACCCCTCCACTTT. Its translation is CASSPGGGPDSPLHF.

This rearrangement joins TRBV5-1 to TRBJ2-3; TRBD2 matches at 11 bases. Germline lookup yields CDR1 SGHRS and CDR2 YFSETQ. CDR3 length: 16 residues. V lost 2 bases and J lost 10; bases outside the gene matches: 12. The CDR3 reads CASSFQQLAGVYAQYF. The CDR3 nucleotides read TGCGCCAGCAGCTTTCAGCAACTAGCGGGGGTATATGCGCAGTATTTT.

The chain joins TRBV6-5 to TRBJ1-6, with 10 bases matching TRBD1. Looked up from germline, CDR1 is MNHEY and CDR2 is SVGAGI. The CDR3 spans 14 residues. Trimming took 6 bases from V and 9 from J; bases not matched to a gene: 5. The CDR3 is CASSRGDRGSPLHF. The CDR3 DNA reads TGTGCCAGCAGCAGGGGGGACAGGGGTTCACCCCTCCACTTT.

The chain couples TRBV15 to TRBJ1-3; D remains ambiguous. V was shortened by 2 bases and J by 3 bases, with 11 bases between the two germline ends. Germline V lookup: CDR1 LNHNV, CDR2 YYDKDF (reference sequence). This CDR3 contains 15 residues. This CDR3 is CATSRPEGFGNTIYF. CDR3 DNA sequence: TGTGCCACCAGCAGACCCGAGGGTTTTGGAAACACCATATATTTT.

The chain is built from TRBV7-2 and TRBJ1-2, with TRBD1 identical over 9 bases. Unmatched junction bases numbered 3, after V lost 5 bases and J lost 2 bases. Looked up from germline, CDR1 is SGHTA and CDR2 is FQGNSA. The CDR3 contains 14 residues. The chain's CDR3 is CASSEDRGNYGYTF. The CDR3 nucleotides read TGTGCCAGCAGCGAGGACAGGGGAAACTATGGCTACACCTTC.

This sequence joins TRBV6-2 or TRBV6-3 and TRBJ2-7, with 9 positions matching TRBD2. The CDR3 sequence is 15 residues long. J gave up 2 bases and V 2 bases, and 4 bases lay outside the gene matches. CDR1 is MNHEY, CDR2 SVGEGT, per germline. The CDR3 DNA sequence: TGTGCCAGCAGTTACGGCGGGGGGGCGACCTACGAGCAGTACTTC. Protein sequence: CASSYGGGATYEQYF.

The chain couples TRBV7-2 to TRBJ2-3; 12 positions agree with TRBD2. The trim removed 8 bases at V and 3 bases at J, leaving 6 bases unmatched. The CDR3 consists of 15 residues. CDR1 is SGHTA and CDR2 is FQGNSA in the germline V gene. CDR3 residues: CASSPLAGGTDTQYF. CDR3 coding DNA: TGTGCCAGCTCCCCACTAGCGGGGGGTACAGATACGCAGTATTTT. Full variable domain (rest looked up from reference TRBV7-2 and TRBJ2-3): GAGVSQSPSNKVTEKGKDVELRCDPISGHTALYWYRQSLGQGLEFLIYFQGNSAPDKSGLPSDRFSAERTGGSVSTLTIQRTQQEDSAVYLCASSPLAGGTDTQYFGPGTRLTVL.

The rearrangement uses TRBV21-1 and TRBJ1-1; the table's D call TRBD1 went unverified against the DNA. TRBV21-1 has pseudogene status. This CDR3 region has 17 residues. CDR3 nucleotides: TGTGCCAGCAGAAAATACCACACAGGGAAAGCGAACACTGAAGCTTTCTTT. It is translated as CASRKYHTGKANTEAFF.